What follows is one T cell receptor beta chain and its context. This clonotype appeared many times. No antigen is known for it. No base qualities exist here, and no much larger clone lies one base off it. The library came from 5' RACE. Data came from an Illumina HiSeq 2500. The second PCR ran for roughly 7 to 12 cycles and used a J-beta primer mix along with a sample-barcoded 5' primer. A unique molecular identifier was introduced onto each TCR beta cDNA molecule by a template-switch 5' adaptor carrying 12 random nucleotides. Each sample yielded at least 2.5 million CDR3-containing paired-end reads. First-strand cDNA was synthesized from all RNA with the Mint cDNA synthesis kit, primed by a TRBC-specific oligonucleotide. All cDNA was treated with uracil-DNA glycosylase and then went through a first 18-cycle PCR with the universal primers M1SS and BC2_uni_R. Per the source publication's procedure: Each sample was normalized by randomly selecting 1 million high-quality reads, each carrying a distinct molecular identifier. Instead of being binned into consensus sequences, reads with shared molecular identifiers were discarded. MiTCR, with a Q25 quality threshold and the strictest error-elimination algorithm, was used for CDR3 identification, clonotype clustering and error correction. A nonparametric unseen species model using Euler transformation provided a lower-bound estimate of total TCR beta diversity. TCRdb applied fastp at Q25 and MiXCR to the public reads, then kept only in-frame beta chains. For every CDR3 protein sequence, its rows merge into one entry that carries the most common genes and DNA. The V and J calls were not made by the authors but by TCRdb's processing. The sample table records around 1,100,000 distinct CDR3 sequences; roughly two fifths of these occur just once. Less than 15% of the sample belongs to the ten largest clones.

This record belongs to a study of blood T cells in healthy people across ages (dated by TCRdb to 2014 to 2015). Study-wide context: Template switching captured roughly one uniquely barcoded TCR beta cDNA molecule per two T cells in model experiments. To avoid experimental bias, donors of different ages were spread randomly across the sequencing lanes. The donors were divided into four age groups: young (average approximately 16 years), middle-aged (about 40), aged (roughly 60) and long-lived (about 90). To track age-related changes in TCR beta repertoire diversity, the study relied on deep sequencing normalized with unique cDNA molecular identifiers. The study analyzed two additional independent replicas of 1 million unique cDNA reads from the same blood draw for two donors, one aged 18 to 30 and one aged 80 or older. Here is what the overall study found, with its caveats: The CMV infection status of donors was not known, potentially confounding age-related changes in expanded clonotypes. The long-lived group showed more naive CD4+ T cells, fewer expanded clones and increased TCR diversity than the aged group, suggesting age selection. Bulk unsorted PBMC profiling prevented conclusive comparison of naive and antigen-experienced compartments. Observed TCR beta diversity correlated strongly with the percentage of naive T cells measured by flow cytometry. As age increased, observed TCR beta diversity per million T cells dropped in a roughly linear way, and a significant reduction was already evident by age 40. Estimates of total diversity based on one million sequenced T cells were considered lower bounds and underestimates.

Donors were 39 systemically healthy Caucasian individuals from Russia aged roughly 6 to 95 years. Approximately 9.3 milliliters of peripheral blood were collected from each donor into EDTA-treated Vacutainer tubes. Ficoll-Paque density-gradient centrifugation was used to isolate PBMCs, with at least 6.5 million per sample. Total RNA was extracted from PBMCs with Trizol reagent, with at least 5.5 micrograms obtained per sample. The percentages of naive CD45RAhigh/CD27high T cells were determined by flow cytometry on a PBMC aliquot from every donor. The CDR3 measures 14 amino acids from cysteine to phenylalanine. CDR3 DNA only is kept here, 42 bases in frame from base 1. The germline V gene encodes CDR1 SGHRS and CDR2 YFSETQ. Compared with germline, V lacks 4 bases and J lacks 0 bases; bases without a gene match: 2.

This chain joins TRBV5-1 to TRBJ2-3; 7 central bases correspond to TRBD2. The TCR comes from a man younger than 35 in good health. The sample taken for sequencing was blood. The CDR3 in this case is CASSRDYSTDTQYF. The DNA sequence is TGCGCCAGCAGCCGGGACTACAGCACAGATACGCAGTATTTT.